This TCR beta chain was recorded in a study of OX40 agonist ivuxolimab in advanced cancers. On this clone: Its antigen remains unknown.

The protocol was immunoSEQ multiplex PCR, while the TCRdb copy is restricted to in-frame clones and leaves out a portion. This sample carries about 76,000 clones, roughly 85% of them seen once, and the ten largest clones take 0.61%. Whole-study results and caveats: Expanded peripheral T cells had an undetermined antigen specificity.

The CDR3 runs to 11 residues. Trimming stripped 8 bases from V and 8 bases from J, with 9 bases between. The source material was CD4+ or CD8+ T cells sorted from blood, sampled in a trial of the OX40 agonist ivuxolimab. The V call is TRBV23-1, the J call TRBJ2-2; D gene uncertain. TRBV23-1 is annotated as an ORF whose role is uncertain. The receptor was isolated from an adult with an advanced solid tumor such as melanoma, head and neck, liver or kidney cancer. The CDR3 loop is CASPLTGELFF. CDR3 sequence (DNA): TGCGCCAGCCCCCTTACGGGGGAGCTGTTTTTT.